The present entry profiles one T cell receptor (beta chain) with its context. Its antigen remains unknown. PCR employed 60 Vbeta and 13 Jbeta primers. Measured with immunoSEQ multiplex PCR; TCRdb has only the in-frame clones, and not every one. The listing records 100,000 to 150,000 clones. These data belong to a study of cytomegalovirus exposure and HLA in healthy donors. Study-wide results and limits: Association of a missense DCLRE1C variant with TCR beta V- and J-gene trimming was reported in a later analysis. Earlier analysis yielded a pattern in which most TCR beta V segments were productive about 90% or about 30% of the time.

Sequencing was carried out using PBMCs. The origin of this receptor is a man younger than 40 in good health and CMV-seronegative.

CDR3 coding DNA: TGCGCCAGCAGCCGGGAGGGACAGATTTCCTCTGGGGCCAACGTCCTGACTTTC. Amino acids: CASSREGQISSGANVLTF. The chain combines TRBV5-1 with TRBJ2-6, with D possibly being TRBD2 (8 bases). The CDR3 is made up of 18 amino acids. Trimming left V 4 bases short and J 0 bases short, with 17 bases between. Per the germline V gene, CDR1 is SGHRS and CDR2 is YFSETQ.